This passage covers 23 T cell receptor beta chains from one sample sequenced in a study of cytomegalovirus exposure and HLA in healthy donors. 13 Jbeta primers and 60 Vbeta primers were used for the PCR. The method was immunoSEQ multiplex PCR; TCRdb's version includes in-frame clones alone and lacks a portion of them. This repertoire shows approximately 150,000 clones, 70% to 90% found once; its top ten account for about 0.93%. Sample: PBMCs. The receptors stem from a woman in her thirties in good health and CMV-seronegative.

V and J are TRBV29-1 and TRBJ2-5, with TRBD1 identical over 10 bases. The DNA end is a closer match to TRBJ2-7, so the J assignment may be wrong. This CDR3 spans 13 amino acids. Germline V CDR1 and CDR2: SQVTM, ANQGSEA. CDR3 sequence (DNA): TGCAGCTACGGGACAGGGGTAACCTACGAGCAGTACTTC. Protein product: CSYGTGVTYEQYF.

The V gene is TRBV29-1, the J gene TRBJ1-1, with TRBD1 identical over 8 bases. The ends lost 4 bases at V and 3 bases at J; junction bases unmatched: 10. Germline CDR1 is SQVTM and CDR2 is ANQGSEA. The CDR3 runs 15 residues. The chain's CDR3 is CSVVMIGQGDTEAFF. In nucleotides, the CDR3 is TGCAGCGTTGTTATGATAGGACAGGGCGACACTGAAGCTTTCTTT.

The chain has TRBV7-6 and TRBJ1-1, with 9 bases identical to TRBD1. Germline CDR1 and CDR2: SGHVS and FNYEAQ. This CDR3 has 16 amino acids. Trimming at V came to 6 bases and at J to 0 bases, leaving 8 bases not matched to a gene. The CDR3 is CASSLPGQGMNTEAFF. In nucleotides, the CDR3 is TGTGCCAGCAGTTTACCGGGACAGGGCATGAACACTGAAGCTTTCTTT.

This sequence joins TRBV7-8 and TRBJ1-1; TRBD1 matches at 9 bases. CDR1 and CDR2 from the germline V gene are SGHVS and FQNEAQ. V trimming: 5 bases; J trimming: 4 bases; junction bases outside the gene matches: 11. The CDR3 sequence is 16 residues long. CDR3 in DNA: TGTGCCAGCAGCCGTACAGGGGGCGGCCCGGGCACTGAAGCTTTCTTT. It codes for CASSRTGGGPGTEAFF.

The chain employs TRBV7-9 and TRBJ2-4, with D possibly TRBD2 on 6 matching bases. This CDR3 spans 18 amino acids. CDR1 is SEHNR and CDR2 is FQNEAQ in the germline V gene (reference sequence). V shed 3 bases and J shed 1 base, with 19 bases lying between them. The CDR3, as DNA: TGTGCCAGCAGCTTGACGCGAAGCGGGTGGATGGCCAAAAACATTCAGTACTTC. This gives the protein CASSLTRSGWMAKNIQYF.

This CDR3 is CASSSGQRQPQHF. The DNA for the CDR3 is TGTGCCAGCAGCTCGGGACAGAGGCAGCCCCAGCATTTT. The chain joins TRBV7-9 to TRBJ1-5; 7 nucleotides agree with TRBD1. The CDR3 has 13 amino acids. V shed 4 bases and J 7 bases; nucleotides not matched to a gene: 4. CDR1 SEHNR and CDR2 FQNEAQ come from the germline V gene (reference sequence).

The V and J genes are TRBV9 and TRBJ2-7, with TRBD1 as a possible D gene (6 bases). The germline V gene has CDR1 SGDLS and CDR2 YYNGEE. V gave up 3 bases and J gave up 5 bases, with 18 bases separating them. The length of the CDR3 is 15 residues. CDR3 nucleotide sequence: TGTGCCAGCAGCGCCGGAACGGCAGGGGTCGACGAGCAGTACTTC. As protein: CASSAGTAGVDEQYF.

V is TRBV4-1 and J is TRBJ1-2; D perhaps matches TRBD1 (5 bases). V gave up 4 bases and J gave up 7 bases, with 13 bases separating them. The CDR3 runs to 13 residues. The V gene's germline CDR1 is MGHRA and CDR2 YSYEKL. The CDR3 loop is CASSPHPGGGYTF. CDR3 nucleotide sequence: TGCGCCAGCAGCCCACACCCGGGGGGTGGCTACACCTTC.

The J gene is TRBJ1-1, the V gene TRBV6-5; no firm D call. The V gene lost 0 bases and the J gene lost 5 bases, with 13 bases spanning the gap. The CDR3 sequence is 15 residues long. CDR1 MNHEY and CDR2 SVGAGI come from the germline V gene. As DNA, the CDR3 is TGTGCCAGCAGTTACTCGGGAGGAGGAGGAACTGAAGCTTTCTTT. Amino acids: CASSYSGGGGTEAFF.

CDR3 bases: TGTGCCAGCCTTAGCGGGACCCGCAATACGCAGTATTTT. Translation gives CASLSGTRNTQYF. V is TRBV27 and J is TRBJ2-3, with 8 nucleotides matching TRBD2. The CDR3 spans 13 residues. From germline, CDR1 is MNHEY and CDR2 SMNVEV (reference sequence). V lost 8 bases, J lost 7 bases, and 8 bases stayed unmatched.

The V gene is TRBV5-1, the J gene TRBJ2-1; tentative D call: TRBD2 (5 bases). This CDR3 region has 14 residues. Trimming removed 4 bases from V and 5 bases from J, with 13 bases in between. Germline lookup yields CDR1 SGHRS and CDR2 YFSETQ. DNA of the CDR3: TGCGCCAGCAGCCTCGACTACAGAGACAATGAGCAGTTCTTC. It translates to CASSLDYRDNEQFF.

The rearrangement joins TRBV10-3 to TRBJ2-5; possible D gene TRBD2, 5 bases. V lost 11 bases and J 7 bases, leaving 17 bases between the germline ends. Per the germline V gene, CDR1 is ENHRY and CDR2 is SYGVKD. There are 12 residues in the CDR3. The CDR3 DNA sequence: TGTGCCCTCGGAGCGGCGCGAGGGACCCAGTACTTC. Translation: CALGAARGTQYF.

This clone was detected a few times. The chain employs TRBV5-4 and TRBJ1-2; D possibly corresponds to TRBD1 (6 bases). With 4 bases removed from V and 3 bases from J, the gap between germline ends came to 7 bases. The V gene's germline CDR1 is SGHNT and CDR2 YYREEE (reference sequence). The CDR3 spans 12 residues. This chain's CDR3 is CASSAGDYGYTF. The DNA of the CDR3 is TGTGCCAGCAGCGCAGGGGACTATGGCTACACCTTC.

This sequence joins TRBV28 and TRBJ1-4; 7 nucleotides match TRBD1. This CDR3 is built from 15 residues. The V gene's germline CDR1 is MDHEN and CDR2 SYDVKM. The V and J ends lost 4 bases and 5 bases, in that order; junction bases with no gene match: 7. Here the CDR3 reads CASSSPDRTNEKLFF. In nucleotides, the CDR3 is TGTGCCAGCAGTTCCCCGGACAGGACAAATGAAAAACTGTTTTTT.

The rearrangement uses TRBV9 and TRBJ2-1, with a weak D call TRBD1 (7 bases). Trimming pared 0 bases from V and 10 bases from J, leaving 20 bases between. Germline-derived CDR1 and CDR2 are SGDLS and YYNGEE. The CDR3 totals 16 residues. CDR3 loop: CASSVAGGTVRGEQFF. The DNA of the CDR3 is TGTGCCAGCAGCGTAGCCGGAGGGACAGTGCGGGGAGAGCAGTTCTTC.

The chain joins TRBV7-8 to TRBJ2-6, with TRBD2 matching 7 bases. The ends lost 6 bases at V and 1 base at J; junction bases unmatched: 9. Germline V gene sequence: CDR1 SGHVS, CDR2 FQNEAQ. The CDR3 loop spans 17 amino acids. CDR3 region: CASSRLAGFSGANVLTF. The CDR3 DNA follows: TGTGCCAGCAGTCGACTAGCAGGGTTTTCTGGGGCCAACGTCCTGACTTTC.

This chain joins TRBV11-3 and TRBJ2-1; the match to TRBD1 covers 7 bases. The trim removed 5 bases at V and 13 bases at J, leaving 8 bases unmatched. The CDR3 is made up of 12 amino acids. Germline V lookup: CDR1 SGHNT, CDR2 YENEEA. The CDR3: CASSQTGKLQFF. CDR3 in DNA: TGTGCCAGCAGCCAGACAGGGAAGCTTCAGTTCTTC.

The genes are TRBV27 and TRBJ1-1, with TRBD1 identical over 7 bases. The CDR3 consists of 17 residues. V dropped 6 bases and J dropped 0; count of bases not matched to a gene: 13. In germline, CDR1 is MNHEY, CDR2 SMNVEV (reference sequence). The CDR3 protein is CASRKGTETPLNTEAFF. The CDR3 DNA is TGTGCCAGCAGGAAGGGGACAGAGACTCCTTTGAACACTGAAGCTTTCTTT.

Details on this clone: Relative to the germline gene, one junction end is altered; a read error may explain this. This chain links TRBV13 with TRBJ2-6; D remains ambiguous. The germline V gene encodes CDR1 PRHDT and CDR2 FYEKMQ (reference sequence). CDR3 length: 17 amino acids. The CDR3 loop reads CASSLGSQWSAANVLTF. CDR3 coding DNA: TGTGCCAGCAGCTTGGGCTCTCAGTGGTCTGCGGCCAACGTCCTGACTTTC.

This clone is a singleton in its sample. The J gene is TRBJ2-1, the V gene TRBV28; TRBD2 is a possible D gene (5 bases). The length of the CDR3 is 13 residues. Trimming shortened V by 6 bases and J by 8 bases, and 14 bases separated the two germline ends. Germline V CDR1 and CDR2: MDHEN, SYDVKM. The CDR3 here is CASSQLELDEQFF. The CDR3 DNA reads TGTGCCAGCAGCCAACTAGAATTAGATGAGCAGTTCTTC.

This rearrangement joins TRBV29-1 to TRBJ2-7; D is perhaps TRBD2 (6 bases). V was shortened by 2 bases and J by 1 base, with 21 bases between the two germline ends. Germline CDR1 and CDR2: SQVTM and ANQGSEA. The CDR3 length is 17 residues. CDR3 nucleotide sequence: TGCAGCGTTGAATTGGAAGGAATGGGAGGAGGGTCCTACGAGCAGTACTTC. Encoded protein: CSVELEGMGGGSYEQYF.

The chain employs TRBV5-6 and TRBJ2-7; 11 bases fit TRBD2. Germline CDR1 reads SGHDT; CDR2 reads YYEEEE. The CDR3 sequence is 15 residues long. Germline trimming cut 4 bases from V and 6 bases from J; bases unmatched to any gene: 9. The CDR3 loop reads CASSLEGLAEREQYF. The DNA for the CDR3 is TGTGCCAGCAGCCTAGAGGGACTAGCGGAGCGCGAGCAGTACTTC.

This clone was detected only once. In nucleotides, the CDR3 is TGCGCCAGCAGCTTGGAAGGTCCCCGGAGGACCCAGTACTTC. Protein: CASSLEGPRRTQYF. The chain employs TRBV5-1 and TRBJ2-5; D uncertain. The ends were cut back, 0 bases at V and 7 bases at J, with 13 bases in the middle. The CDR3 is 14 amino acids. The germline CDR1 and CDR2 sequences are SGHRS and YFSETQ.